This T cell receptor beta chain was found in a study of OX40 agonist ivuxolimab in advanced cancers. Study outcomes and limitations: Antigens targeted by the expanded peripheral T cells were not determined.

About this clone: Its antigen is not known.

The length of the CDR3 is 15 residues. The germline V gene has CDR1 MGHRA and CDR2 YSYEKL. With 0 bases removed from V and 1 base from J, the gap between germline ends came to 7 bases. Clones were sequenced by immunoSEQ multiplex PCR, and TCRdb holds only the in-frame ones, with some missing. This sample has about 58,000 clones, with 80% to 90% found just once. The sample here was CD4+ or CD8+ T cells sorted from blood, taken in a trial of the OX40 agonist ivuxolimab. This rearrangement joins TRBV4-1 to TRBJ1-5; the D is unclear. This receptor was identified in an adult with an advanced solid tumor such as melanoma, head and neck, liver or kidney cancer. DNA for the CDR3: TGCGCCAGCAGCCAAGACTTCCGGAGCAATCAGCCCCAGCATTTT. It specifies CASSQDFRSNQPQHF.